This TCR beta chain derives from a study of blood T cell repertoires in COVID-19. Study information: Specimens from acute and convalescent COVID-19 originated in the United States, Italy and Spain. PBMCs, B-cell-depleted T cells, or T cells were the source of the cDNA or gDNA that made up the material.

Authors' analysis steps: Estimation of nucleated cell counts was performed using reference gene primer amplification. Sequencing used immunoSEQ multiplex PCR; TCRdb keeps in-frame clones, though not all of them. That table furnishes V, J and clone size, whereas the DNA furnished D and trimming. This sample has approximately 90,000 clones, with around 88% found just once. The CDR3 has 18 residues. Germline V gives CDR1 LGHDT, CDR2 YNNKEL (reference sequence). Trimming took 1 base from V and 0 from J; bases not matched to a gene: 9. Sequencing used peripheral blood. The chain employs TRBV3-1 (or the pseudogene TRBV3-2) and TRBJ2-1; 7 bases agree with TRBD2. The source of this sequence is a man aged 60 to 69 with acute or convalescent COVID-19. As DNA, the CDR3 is TGTGCCAGCAGCCAAGTGTCAGCGGGGCCACACTCCTACAATGAGCAGTTCTTC. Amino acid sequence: CASSQVSAGPHSYNEQFF.